This TCR beta chain was identified during a study of blood T cells in healthy people across ages. Overall study: Per every two T cells, about one barcoded beta molecule was captured by template switching.

Whole-study results and caveats: While age rose, TCR beta diversity per million T cells dropped in a roughly linear way. Bulk PBMC profiling left naive and antigen-experienced comparisons inconclusive.

Germline assignment: CDR1 MGHRA and CDR2 YSYEKL. With 3 bases clipped from V and 8 bases from J, the junction kept 9 bases outside the gene matches. This CDR3 region has 17 residues. This clonotype has just a few counts. The antigen remains unidentified. Sample-barcoded 5' priming and a J-beta primer mix drove a second PCR of roughly 6 to 12 cycles. TCRdb used MiXCR to reprocess the 5' RACE reads, holding one entry per CDR3 protein. The sample carries hundreds of thousands of distinct CDR3 sequences, 49% recorded once. This receptor was identified in a woman in her sixties or seventies in good health. Material for sequencing was blood. This chain uses TRBV4-1 with TRBJ2-1, with 14 positions matching TRBD2. For the CDR3, the DNA is TGCGCCAGCAGCCAGACCCGGACTAGCGGGAGGTCCGATGAGCAGTTCTTC. This sequence encodes CASSQTRTSGRSDEQFF.